A single sample is the source of the 5 T cell receptor beta chains below, sequenced in a study of CD8+ T cells in alopecia areata. Documented treatment: oral pan-JAK inhibitor, 5-10 mg twice daily. TCR sequencing used cDNA made by reverse transcription of extracted RNA. Profiled with immunoSEQ multiplex PCR; TCRdb holds only in-frame clones, not every one. The repertoire holds 200,000 to 250,000 clones, 50% to 75% seen once, with more than 3.5% in the top ten. The sample was CD4+ T cells sorted from blood, taken at week 4, from a patient treated with tofacitinib. The receptors stem from a human donor with alopecia areata.

CDR3 coding DNA: TGCAGCGTTGAAGCTAGCGGGGGGTACGAGCAGTACTTC. Residues: CSVEASGGYEQYF. The chain carries TRBV29-1 and TRBJ2-7; TRBD2 matches 11 bases. This CDR3 contains 13 residues. Germline trimming cut 1 base from V and 4 bases from J; bases unmatched to any gene: 0. CDR1 is SQVTM, CDR2 ANQGSEA, per germline.

V and J are TRBV9 and TRBJ1-3; D gene unclear. Trimming removed 5 bases at V and 0 bases at J, with 12 bases between. CDR1 is SGDLS, CDR2 YYNGEE, per germline. The CDR3 contains 15 residues. The CDR3 spells CASRRGSSSGNTIYF. CDR3 sequence (DNA): TGTGCCAGCAGGAGAGGGAGTAGCTCTGGAAACACCATATATTTT.

Here the CDR3 DNA reads TGTGCCAGCAGCTCCCTCCGAGGGCGGGGGGCCACACGTACGCAGTATTTT. The encoded protein is CASSSLRGRGATRTQYF. The chain couples TRBV7-2 to TRBJ2-3, with 8 nucleotides matching TRBD2. With 4 bases clipped from V and 8 bases from J, the junction kept 17 bases outside the gene matches. The germline gives CDR1 SGHTA, CDR2 FQGNSA. The length of the CDR3 is 17 residues. The complete variable domain, with remaining parts taken from reference TRBV7-2 and TRBJ2-3, reads GAGVSQSPSNKVTEKGKDVELRCDPISGHTALYWYRQSLGQGLEFLIYFQGNSAPDKSGLPSDRFSAERTGGSVSTLTIQRTQQEDSAVYLCASSSLRGRGATRTQYFGPGTRLTVL.

The J gene is TRBJ1-6, the V gene TRBV6-5, with TRBD1 as a possible D gene (6 bases). This CDR3 region has 13 residues. Germline V lookup: CDR1 MNHEY, CDR2 SVGAGI. The ends were cut back, 5 bases at V and 11 bases at J, with 13 bases in the middle. This CDR3 is CASSQAQGTPLHF. CDR3 DNA: TGTGCCAGCAGTCAGGCACAGGGTACACCCCTCCACTTT.

This clone has only a few counts. The CDR3 DNA reads TGCAGCGCTCGCGGTAGCGGGAGCAATGAGCAGTTCTTC. Translated, it gives CSARGSGSNEQFF. The genes are TRBV29-1 and TRBJ2-1; 9 positions agree with TRBD2. This CDR3 region has 13 residues. V trimming: 7 bases; J trimming: 6 bases; junction bases outside the gene matches: 7. Germline CDR1 reads SQVTM; CDR2 reads ANQGSEA.